One sample yielded the 17 T cell receptor beta chains listed below, sequenced in a study of neoadjuvant nivolumab and ipilimumab in lung cancer. Only in-frame clones appear in the TCRdb table, and some are missing; sequencing was by immunoSEQ multiplex PCR. The sample shows under 15,000 clones, around 70% of them seen only once. The specimen was peripheral blood, collected after neoadjuvant nivolumab, alone or with ipilimumab, at or shortly before surgery. Every receptor here comes from an adult with non-small cell lung cancer.

The table lists this clone with a few counts. This sequence joins TRBV19 and TRBJ2-1, with TRBD1 matching 9 bases. CDR1 LNHDA and CDR2 SQIVND come from the germline V gene (reference sequence). V gave up 5 bases and J gave up 3 bases; unmatched junction bases: 5. There are 15 residues in the CDR3. CDR3 nucleotides: TGTGCCAGTAGTGCCACAGGGGGCGGCTACAATGAGCAGTTCTTC. Its protein product is CASSATGGGYNEQFF.

The CDR3 DNA reads as TGTGCCAGCAGTGAGATGACCCAGTACTTC. Residues: CASSEMTQYF. The V gene is TRBV6-1, the J gene TRBJ2-5; no definite D call. The CDR3 extends over 10 amino acids. Germline V gene sequence: CDR1 MNHNS, CDR2 SASEGT. Deletions cut 3 bases from V and 7 bases from J, with 3 bases between.

The chain is built from TRBV11-1 and TRBJ2-1; D is uncertain. Per the germline V gene, CDR1 is SGHAT and CDR2 is FQDESV (reference sequence). The ends were cut back, 1 base at V and 5 bases at J, with 6 bases in the middle. This CDR3 contains 13 residues. Written as DNA, the CDR3 is TGTGCCAGCAGCTTAGGCAGGAACAATGAGCAGTTCTTC. Encoded protein: CASSLGRNNEQFF. Supplemented by reference TRBV11-1 and TRBJ2-1, the full variable domain reads EAEVAQSPRYKITEKSQAVAFWCDPISGHATLYWYRQILGQGPELLVQFQDESVVDDSQLPKDRFSAERLKGVDSTLKIQPAELGDSAMYLCASSLGRNNEQFFGPGTRLTVL.

This chain connects TRBV5-1 to TRBJ1-5; D remains ambiguous. Germline-derived CDR1 and CDR2 are SGHRS and YFSETQ. V lost 0 bases, J lost 3 bases, and 13 bases lay in between. This CDR3 contains 16 residues. The CDR3 sequence is CASSLVPGDNNQPQHF. CDR3 DNA: TGCGCCAGCAGCTTGGTACCCGGGGATAACAATCAGCCCCAGCATTTT.

This rearrangement joins TRBV5-1 to TRBJ2-3, with 9 bases lining up with TRBD1. Germline V gene lookup returns CDR1 SGHRS and CDR2 YFSETQ. The CDR3 runs 16 residues. After removal of 2 bases from V and 1 base from J, the junction contained 5 bases not matched to a gene. The CDR3 sequence is CASSFTGGDGTDTQYF. The CDR3 DNA sequence: TGCGCCAGCAGCTTCACAGGGGGCGATGGCACAGATACGCAGTATTTT.

The chain has TRBV18 and TRBJ2-7, with D uncertain. The CDR3 length is 14 residues. Germline CDR1 KGHSH, CDR2 LQKENI. V lost 3 bases to trimming and J lost 5 bases, with 14 bases between them. CDR3 in amino acids: CASSPPGYHDEQYF. The CDR3 region has the DNA TGTGCCAGCTCACCCCCTGGGTATCACGACGAGCAGTACTTC.

This clone was seen a single time. The rearrangement links TRBV7-9 to TRBJ2-6; D is unresolved. CDR3 length: 14 amino acids. V shed 4 bases and J shed 4 bases, with 8 bases lying between them. Germline V lookup: CDR1 SEHNR, CDR2 FQNEAQ (reference sequence). This CDR3 is CASSSWAGANVLTF. In DNA, the CDR3 is TGTGCCAGCAGCTCGTGGGCCGGGGCCAACGTCCTGACTTTC.

J is TRBJ2-3 and V is TRBV5-1; tentative D call: TRBD2 (5 bases). CDR3 size: 15 residues. V lost 2 bases to trimming and J lost 4 bases, with 14 bases between them. CDR1 and CDR2 (germline): SGHRS, YFSETQ. The CDR3 bases are TGCGCCAGCAGCTTCCGGGGAGCGGAGTCAGATACGCAGTATTTT. Its protein is CASSFRGAESDTQYF.

This clone was counted only a few times. V gene TRBV5-1 combines with J gene TRBJ2-7; 11 bases are a match to TRBD2. V lost 4 bases and J lost 5; bases outside the gene matches: 5. The germline V gene encodes CDR1 SGHRS and CDR2 YFSETQ. This CDR3 spans 14 amino acids. The CDR3 reads CASSPGLAGHEQYF. The CDR3 DNA reads TGCGCCAGCAGCCCTGGACTAGCGGGCCACGAGCAGTACTTC.

The chain employs TRBV7-6 and TRBJ2-2; no definite D call. The CDR3 is 15 amino acids. Trimming removed 8 bases from V and 5 bases from J, with 18 bases in between. Germline CDR1 is SGHVS and CDR2 is FNYEAQ. This CDR3 is CASRSGPSLTGELFF. The DNA for the CDR3 is TGTGCCAGCCGGTCCGGGCCGTCCTTGACCGGGGAGCTGTTTTTT.

This chain joins TRBV30 and TRBJ1-1; D is perhaps TRBD1 (5 bases). V was clipped by 6 bases and J by 0 bases, with 14 bases between them. Germline loops: CDR1 GTSNPN, CDR2 SVGIG (reference sequence). The CDR3 is 14 residues long. The CDR3 loop reads CACSPGFVNTEAFF. Here the CDR3 DNA reads TGTGCCTGCTCCCCAGGGTTCGTGAACACTGAAGCTTTCTTT. The whole variable domain, filled in from reference TRBV30 and TRBJ1-1, reads SQTIHQWPATLVQPVGSPLSLECTVEGTSNPNLYWYRQAAGRGLQLLFYSVGIGQISSEVPQNLSASRPQDRQFILSSKKLLLSDSGFYLCACSPGFVNTEAFFGQGTRLTVV.

This chain uses TRBV11-2 with TRBJ2-2, with a weak D call TRBD2 (6 bases). The CDR3 covers 15 residues. Trimming removed 3 bases at V and 4 bases at J, with 12 bases between. CDR1 is SGHAT, CDR2 FQNNGV, per germline. The chain's CDR3 is CASSLELAPTGELFF. CDR3 bases: TGTGCCAGCAGCTTGGAACTAGCCCCCACCGGGGAGCTGTTTTTT.

This chain links TRBV4-2 with TRBJ2-1; 11 nucleotides align to TRBD2. The CDR3 spans 18 residues. J was trimmed by 7 bases and V by 1 base; bases with no gene match: 12. The germline V gene encodes CDR1 LGHNA and CDR2 YNFKEQ. As DNA, the CDR3 is TGTGCCAGCAGCCAAGGGGGGGAGACTAGCGGGGCCCGGAATGAGCAGTTCTTC. Protein: CASSQGGETSGARNEQFF.

The chain couples TRBV5-4 to TRBJ1-2, with a tentative D call TRBD1 (6 bases). Germline V gene lookup returns CDR1 SGHNT and CDR2 YYREEE (reference sequence). CDR3 size: 14 residues. V dropped 5 bases and J dropped 3 bases, with 14 bases sitting between them. This CDR3 reads CASSTGRWDYGYTF. The CDR3 DNA sequence: TGTGCCAGCAGTACAGGGCGTTGGGACTATGGCTACACCTTC.

This rearrangement joins TRBV5-1 to TRBJ2-3; 7 bases agree with TRBD1. Looked up from germline, CDR1 is SGHRS and CDR2 is YFSETQ. The CDR3 has 16 residues. V dropped 5 bases and J dropped 0; count of bases not matched to a gene: 9. For the CDR3, the DNA is TGCGCCAGCAGGGCCGGGACAGATTCTAGCACAGATACGCAGTATTTT. Amino acid sequence: CASRAGTDSSTDTQYF. The full variable domain, with the rest looked up from reference TRBV5-1 and TRBJ2-3, is KAGVTQTPRYLIKTRGQQVTLSCSPISGHRSVSWYQQTPGQGLQFLFEYFSETQRNKGNFPGRFSGRQFSNSRSEMNVSTLELGDSALYLCASRAGTDSSTDTQYFGPGTRLTVL.

The V gene is TRBV18, the J gene TRBJ1-1, with D unclear. Germline CDR1 KGHSH, CDR2 LQKENI. Between the trimmed V and J ends, which lost 2 bases and 1 base, there was a span of 8 bases. The CDR3 is made up of 14 amino acids. The CDR3 sequence is CASSPATGNTEAFF. The CDR3 coding sequence is TGTGCCAGCTCACCAGCTACGGGGAACACTGAAGCTTTCTTT.

This clone was recorded a few times. The rearrangement links TRBV7-2 to TRBJ1-1; 7 positions match TRBD1. J lost 4 bases, V lost 3 bases, and 5 bases had no gene match. This CDR3 spans 14 amino acids. CDR1 is SGHTA, CDR2 FQGNSA, per germline. CDR3 loop: CASSFSQGGTEAFF. The CDR3 region has the DNA TGTGCCAGCAGCTTTAGCCAGGGGGGCACTGAAGCTTTCTTT.